This entry concerns a single T cell receptor (beta chain). The antigen remains undetermined. This entry belongs to a study of siplizumab effects on memory and regulatory T cells. This CDR3 spans 13 amino acids. The germline V and J ends were trimmed by 2 bases and 3 bases, with 7 bases remaining between them. In germline, CDR1 is SGHVS, CDR2 FNYEAQ. Study-wide results and caveats: Siplizumab significantly decreased alloreactive sequences from unstimulated CD4+ memory cells. Naive T cells seemed more diverse than memory cells; they also seemed major alloresponse contributors.

TCRdb keeps only in-frame clones here, not all; method: immunoSEQ multiplex PCR. The sample consists of 20,000 or so clones, over 35% of them appearing once. Over a period of five to six days at 37 degrees C, the mixed lymphocyte reaction cells were cocultured. This chain connects TRBV7-6 to TRBJ1-1; D remains ambiguous. Input material: CFSE-low (dividing) CD4+ T cells sorted from an allogeneic mixed lymphocyte reaction. The TCR sequence derives from a human donor in good health; the cells came from an allogeneic mixed lymphocyte reaction. Some clones in this sample may be carry-over from other donors' samples. The DNA for the CDR3 is TGTGCCAGCAGCTTAAGTCGCGACACTGAAGCTTTCTTT. This encodes CASSLSRDTEAFF.